One sample yielded the 14 T cell receptor beta chains listed below, sequenced in a study of PD-L1 blockade in urothelial cancer. Some clones are missing from TCRdb's copy, which holds only in-frame ones; the method was immunoSEQ multiplex PCR. The sample holds 100,000 to 150,000 clones, around 86% seen once. Time point denoted: peripheral blood 6 weeks after treatment start. The material sequenced was PBMCs, taken around atezolizumab (anti-PD-L1) treatment. These TCRs come from a man over 45 with urothelial cancer.

The rearrangement uses TRBV30 and TRBJ2-2, with TRBD1 matching over 9 bases. The CDR3 is 15 residues long. V shed 5 bases, J shed 4 bases, and the junction held 8 bases outside the gene matches. Germline values: CDR1 GTSNPN, CDR2 SVGIG (reference sequence). This CDR3 reads CAWAVGDRATGELFF. CDR3 DNA sequence: TGTGCCTGGGCTGTAGGGGACAGGGCCACCGGGGAGCTGTTTTTT.

The chain recombines TRBV2 with TRBJ2-1; the D gene is possibly TRBD2 (5 bases). The CDR3 sequence is 15 residues long. Per germline, CDR1 SNHLY and CDR2 FYNNEI. The V end lost 5 bases, the J end lost 2 bases, and 13 bases lay between the germline ends. CDR3 protein: CASSIKAGTYNEQFF. In nucleotides, the CDR3 is TGTGCCAGCAGTATAAAGGCGGGTACCTACAATGAGCAGTTCTTC.

This sequence joins TRBV5-1 and TRBJ1-1, with a weak D call TRBD1 (5 bases). The CDR3 consists of 13 residues. Germline CDR1 SGHRS, CDR2 YFSETQ. V was shortened by 2 bases and J by 5 bases, with 10 bases between the two germline ends. For the CDR3, the DNA is TGCGCCAGCAGCTTCAGGGAACGGACTGAAGCTTTCTTT. It encodes CASSFRERTEAFF. Full variable domain (remainder filled in from reference TRBV5-1 and TRBJ1-1): KAGVTQTPRYLIKTRGQQVTLSCSPISGHRSVSWYQQTPGQGLQFLFEYFSETQRNKGNFPGRFSGRQFSNSRSEMNVSTLELGDSALYLCASSFRERTEAFFGQGTRLTVV.

DNA of the CDR3: TGTGCCAGTAGTTCCCGATCCGGGACAAACGAGCAGTACTTC. Translation: CASSSRSGTNEQYF. The chain joins TRBV19 to TRBJ2-7; a possible D gene is TRBD1 (6 bases). V lost 5 bases and J lost 5, with 16 bases in between. Germline V CDR1 and CDR2: LNHDA, SQIVND (reference sequence). The CDR3 spans 14 residues.

The rearrangement links TRBV7-8 to TRBJ2-7; 11 bases are a match to TRBD1. V trimming: 0 bases; J trimming: 6 bases; junction bases outside the gene matches: 7. Germline V CDR1 and CDR2: SGHVS, FQNEAQ. The CDR3 has 16 amino acids. The CDR3: CASSLATGQGAIEQYF. The DNA of the CDR3 is TGTGCCAGCAGCTTAGCTACCGGACAGGGGGCTATCGAGCAGTACTTC.

CDR3 bases: TGTGCCAGCAGCACCGGGGGCAACAGGGGACGGACCGATGGCTACACCTTC. Its translation is CASSTGGNRGRTDGYTF. V and J are TRBV7-9 and TRBJ1-2; 7 bases are shared with TRBD1. The germline V gene has CDR1 SEHNR and CDR2 FQNEAQ (reference sequence). CDR3 length: 17 amino acids. The trim removed 5 bases at V and 6 bases at J, leaving 18 bases unmatched.

The chain employs TRBV7-6 and TRBJ2-5, with 8 bases identical to TRBD2. The length of the CDR3 is 17 residues. Germline V lookup: CDR1 SGHVS, CDR2 FNYEAQ. V trimming: 4 bases; J trimming: 5 bases; junction bases outside the gene matches: 15. CDR3 protein: CASSSLGAGGEMETQYF. The CDR3 region has the DNA TGTGCCAGCAGCTCGCTCGGGGCGGGGGGAGAGATGGAGACCCAGTACTTC. The entire variable domain, with the rest obtained from reference TRBV7-6 and TRBJ2-5, is as follows: GAGVSQSPRYKVTKRGQDVALRCDPISGHVSLYWYRQALGQGPEFLTYFNYEAQQDKSGLPNDRFSAERPEGSISTLTIQRTEQRDSAMYRCASSSLGAGGEMETQYFGPGTRLLVL.

The chain employs TRBV6-1 and TRBJ2-2; no reliable D call. The germline V gene encodes CDR1 MNHNS and CDR2 SASEGT. V gave up 7 bases and J gave up 2 bases, with 8 bases separating them. The CDR3 covers 13 residues. The CDR3 is CASTDINTGELFF. The CDR3 DNA is TGTGCCAGCACAGACATAAACACCGGGGAGCTGTTTTTT.

The chain links TRBV5-1 to TRBJ2-3; D may be TRBD2 (5 bases). The V end lost 7 bases, the J end lost 2 bases, and 17 bases lay between the germline ends. CDR3 length: 15 residues. Germline V gene data show CDR1 as SGHRS and CDR2 as YFSETQ. CDR3 loop: CASRRTSQDTDTQYF. The CDR3 coding sequence is TGCGCCAGCCGCCGTACTAGTCAAGACACAGATACGCAGTATTTT.

The chain uses TRBV28 and TRBJ2-7; D is ambiguous. Germline CDR1 is MDHEN and CDR2 is SYDVKM. This CDR3 has 14 residues. The V gene lost 8 bases and the J gene lost 0 bases, with 14 bases spanning the gap. CDR3 sequence: CASQSGGSSYEQYF. CDR3 DNA sequence: TGTGCCAGCCAATCTGGCGGTAGCTCCTACGAGCAGTACTTC. The full variable domain, rest sourced from reference TRBV28 and TRBJ2-7, is DVKVTQSSRYLVKRTGEKVFLECVQDMDHENMFWYRQDPGLGLRLIYFSYDVKMKEKGDIPEGYSVSREKKERFSLILESASTNQTSMYLCASQSGGSSYEQYFGPGTRLTVT.

In its sample, this clone was seen once. V gene TRBV6-6 combines with J gene TRBJ1-5; 8 bases fit TRBD1. CDR1 and CDR2 from the germline V gene are MNHNY and SVGAGI (reference sequence). This CDR3 is 13 amino acids long. The J segment lost 11 bases and the V segment lost 7 bases, leaving 10 bases of the junction unmatched. CDR3 coding DNA: TGTGCCAGCACAGGACAGGGTCGGGAGGCCCAGCATTTT. Its protein product is CASTGQGREAQHF.

The genes are TRBV4-2 and TRBJ2-3, with D possibly TRBD1 on 6 matching bases. V dropped 2 bases and J dropped 0 bases, with 9 bases sitting between them. In germline, CDR1 is LGHNA, CDR2 YNFKEQ. This CDR3 has 15 residues. The CDR3 DNA sequence: TGTGCCAGCAGCCAACTGAGGGGGAGCACAGATACGCAGTATTTT. Residues: CASSQLRGSTDTQYF.

V is TRBV5-1 and J is TRBJ1-1, with TRBD1 matching over 7 bases. V shed 5 bases, J shed 6 bases, and the junction held 10 bases outside the gene matches. The CDR3 totals 14 residues. Germline-derived CDR1 and CDR2 are SGHRS and YFSETQ. The CDR3 loop is CASRKTGMDSEAFF. In DNA form, the CDR3 reads TGCGCCAGCAGAAAGACAGGGATGGATTCTGAAGCTTTCTTT.

The J gene is TRBJ2-1, the V gene TRBV10-3; no firm D call. Germline lookup yields CDR1 ENHRY and CDR2 SYGVKD. V lost 2 bases, J lost 5 bases, and 7 bases lay in between. CDR3 length: 13 amino acids. In nucleotides, the CDR3 is TGTGCCATCAGTGAGCGAGATAACAATGAGCAGTTCTTC. As protein: CAISERDNNEQFF.